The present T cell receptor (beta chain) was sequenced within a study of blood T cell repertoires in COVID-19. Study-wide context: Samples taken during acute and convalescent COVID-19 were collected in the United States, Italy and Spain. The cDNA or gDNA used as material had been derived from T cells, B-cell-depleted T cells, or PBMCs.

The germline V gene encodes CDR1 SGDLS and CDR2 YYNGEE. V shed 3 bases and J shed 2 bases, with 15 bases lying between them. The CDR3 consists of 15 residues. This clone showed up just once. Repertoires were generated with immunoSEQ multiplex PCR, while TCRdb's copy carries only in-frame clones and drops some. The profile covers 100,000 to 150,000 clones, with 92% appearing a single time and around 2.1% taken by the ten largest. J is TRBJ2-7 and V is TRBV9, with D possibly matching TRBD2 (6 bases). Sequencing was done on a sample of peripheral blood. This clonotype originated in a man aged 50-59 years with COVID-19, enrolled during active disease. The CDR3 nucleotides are TGTGCCAGCAGCGGATCCGGGACTCCCCCCTACGAGCAGTACTTC. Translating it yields CASSGSGTPPYEQYF.